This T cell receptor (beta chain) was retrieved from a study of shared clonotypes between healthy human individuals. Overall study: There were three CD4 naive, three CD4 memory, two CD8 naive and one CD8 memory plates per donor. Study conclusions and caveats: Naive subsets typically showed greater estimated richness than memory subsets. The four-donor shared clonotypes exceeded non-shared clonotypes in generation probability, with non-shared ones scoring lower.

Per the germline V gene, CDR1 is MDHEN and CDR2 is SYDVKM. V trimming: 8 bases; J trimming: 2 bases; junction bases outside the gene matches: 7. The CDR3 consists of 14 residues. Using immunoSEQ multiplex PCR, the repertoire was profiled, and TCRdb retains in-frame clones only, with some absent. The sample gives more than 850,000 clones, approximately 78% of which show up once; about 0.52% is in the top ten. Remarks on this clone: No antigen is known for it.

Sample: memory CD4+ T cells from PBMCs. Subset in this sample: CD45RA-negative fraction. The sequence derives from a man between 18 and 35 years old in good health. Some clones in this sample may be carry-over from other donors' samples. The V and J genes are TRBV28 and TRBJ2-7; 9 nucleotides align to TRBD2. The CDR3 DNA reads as TGTGCCAGCGAGGGAGCGGGAGGTGCCTACGAGCAGTACTTC. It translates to CASEGAGGAYEQYF. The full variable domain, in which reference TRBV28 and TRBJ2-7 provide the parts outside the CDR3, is DVKVTQSSRYLVKRTGEKVFLECVQDMDHENMFWYRQDPGLGLRLIYFSYDVKMKEKGDIPEGYSVSREKKERFSLILESASTNQTSMYLCASEGAGGAYEQYFGPGTRLTVT.